This passage covers 30 T cell receptor beta chains from one sample sequenced in a study of T-cell reconstitution after alpha-beta-depleted transplantation in children. Preparation of the TCRbeta library involved a method that used unique molecular identifiers. TCRdb passed the PCR reads through MiXCR, listing each CDR3 protein once. In the table there are 530,000 or so distinct CDR3 sequences, 25% to 30% of which are singletons. Sequenced here: PBMCs, sampled before TCRalphabeta/CD19-depleted stem cell transplant. These TCRs come from a boy less than two years old with Wiskott-Aldrich syndrome, due to receive a stem cell transplant.

The chain has TRBV5-4 and TRBJ2-3; D may be TRBD2 (5 bases). V was pared by 5 bases and J by 5 bases, with 15 bases between. Germline values: CDR1 SGHNT, CDR2 YYREEE (reference sequence). This CDR3 comprises 14 residues. CDR3 in amino acids: CASSSRAAGDTQYF. In nucleotides, the CDR3 is TGTGCCAGCAGTAGCCGGGCCGCGGGAGATACGCAGTATTTT.

The table lists this clonotype with a few counts. DNA for the CDR3: TGCGCCAGCAGCTTGGGAGCCAAGGTAATGGAAAAACTGTTTTTT. Translated: CASSLGAKVMEKLFF. V usage is TRBV5-1 and J usage is TRBJ1-4; no clear D gene. Per germline, CDR1 SGHRS and CDR2 YFSETQ. Trimming pared 0 bases from V and 8 bases from J, leaving 14 bases between. This CDR3 is built from 15 residues.

This clonotype has only a few counts. This sequence joins TRBV5-1 and TRBJ2-1; possibly TRBD2 for D (6 bases). This CDR3 has 16 residues. V shed 4 bases and J shed 7 bases, with 21 bases lying between them. The germline V gene encodes CDR1 SGHRS and CDR2 YFSETQ. Here the CDR3 reads CASSRGIGPGVNEQFF. In DNA form, the CDR3 reads TGCGCCAGCAGCCGAGGGATAGGACCGGGAGTGAATGAGCAGTTCTTC.

This CDR3 reads CASSNGPPGNSPLHF. CDR3 sequence (DNA): TGTGCCAGCTCAAATGGACCGCCGGGGAATTCACCCCTCCACTTT. V gene TRBV18 combines with J gene TRBJ1-6, with D hard to call. CDR3 size: 15 residues. Germline V CDR1 and CDR2: KGHSH, LQKENI. V was clipped by 5 bases and J by 7 bases, with 15 bases between them.

This clonotype was detected a few times. The chain joins TRBV28 to TRBJ2-7; D gene uncertain. The CDR3 is made up of 12 amino acids. V was trimmed by 6 bases and J by 2 bases, leaving 8 bases between them. CDR1 and CDR2 (germline): MDHEN, SYDVKM. The CDR3: CASSTETYEQYF. As DNA, the CDR3 is TGTGCCAGCAGCACGGAAACCTACGAGCAGTACTTC.

The chain has TRBV7-3 and TRBJ2-1, with D hard to call. Trimming stripped 2 bases from V and 4 bases from J, with 6 bases between. Looked up from germline, CDR1 is SGHTA and CDR2 is FQGTGA. The CDR3 spans 13 residues. CDR3 DNA sequence: TGTGCCAGCAGCTTATCCGTATACAATGAGCAGTTCTTC. Protein sequence: CASSLSVYNEQFF. Using reference TRBV7-3 and TRBJ2-1 for the parts outside the CDR3, the full variable domain is GAGVSQTPSNKVTEKGKYVELRCDPISGHTALYWYRQSLGQGPEFLIYFQGTGAADDSGLPNDRFFAVRPEGSVSTLKIQRTERGDSAVYLCASSLSVYNEQFFGPGTRLTVL.

Points on this clonotype: The junction departs from germline at one end; a sequencing error may be responsible. V usage is TRBV7-2 and J usage is TRBJ2-1; D gene ambiguous. The length of the CDR3 is 15 residues. The germline V gene has CDR1 SGHTA and CDR2 FQGNSA. CDR3 DNA: TGTGCCAGCATCTTAGCCGCCTCCTTCAGCAATGAGCAGTTCTTC. Translating it yields CASILAASFSNEQFF.

The CDR3 sequence: CSAAPQGALYEQYF. The CDR3 DNA follows: TGCAGTGCAGCGCCACAGGGGGCCCTCTACGAGCAGTACTTC. This chain uses TRBV20-1 with TRBJ2-7; 9 nucleotides align to TRBD1. Unmatched junction bases numbered 9, after V lost 6 bases and J lost 3 bases. This CDR3 is built from 14 residues. Germline lookup yields CDR1 DFQATT and CDR2 SNEGSKA (reference sequence).

This clonotype was counted once. The gene calls are TRBV7-3 and TRBJ2-2, with D perhaps matching TRBD2 (5 bases). V was shortened by 5 bases and J by 0 bases, with 16 bases between the two germline ends. CDR3 size: 17 residues. Germline V gene sequence: CDR1 SGHTA, CDR2 FQGTGA. The CDR3 loop reads CASSPLGARANTGELFF. The CDR3 nucleotides are TGTGCCAGCAGCCCCCTGGGAGCACGCGCGAACACCGGGGAGCTGTTTTTT. The whole variable domain, remainder taken from reference TRBV7-3 and TRBJ2-2, is GAGVSQTPSNKVTEKGKYVELRCDPISGHTALYWYRQSLGQGPEFLIYFQGTGAADDSGLPNDRFFAVRPEGSVSTLKIQRTERGDSAVYLCASSPLGARANTGELFFGEGSRLTVL.

The chain links TRBV20-1 to TRBJ2-1, with no clear D. The CDR3 length is 11 residues. V was cut by 7 bases and J by 6 bases, with 10 bases left in between. Germline-derived CDR1 and CDR2 are DFQATT and SNEGSKA (reference sequence). The CDR3 here is CSVSISNEQFF. CDR3 sequence (DNA): TGCAGTGTTAGTATTAGCAATGAGCAGTTCTTC.

The chain joins TRBV24-1 to TRBJ2-3; 8 nucleotides match TRBD1. With V trimmed by 3 bases and J by 0 bases, 4 bases remained unmatched. There are 16 residues in the CDR3. Germline assignment: CDR1 KGHDR and CDR2 SFDVKD. CDR3: CATSDNRGISTDTQYF. The CDR3 DNA follows: TGTGCCACCAGTGATAACAGGGGGATTAGCACAGATACGCAGTATTTT.

There are a few counts of this clonotype. J is TRBJ1-2 and V is TRBV14; D uncertain. This CDR3 has 13 residues. Trimming cost V 1 base and J 2 bases, with 5 bases left between them. The V gene's germline CDR1 is SGHDN and CDR2 FVKESK. CDR3 coding DNA: TGTGCCAGCAGCCAAGGGCAGAACTATGGCTACACCTTC. Residues: CASSQGQNYGYTF.

This chain uses TRBV7-9 with TRBJ2-1, with 7 bases identical to TRBD2. The CDR3 contains 17 residues. Trimming took 0 bases from V and 1 from J; bases not matched to a gene: 6. Germline V gives CDR1 SEHNR, CDR2 FQNEAQ (reference sequence). The CDR3 loop reads CASSLAGGPASYNEQFF. The CDR3 DNA follows: TGTGCCAGCAGCTTAGCGGGAGGGCCCGCGTCCTACAATGAGCAGTTCTTC.

The CDR3 spells CASSEGGGAYNEQFF. The CDR3 DNA reads TGTGCCAGCAGCGAGGGCGGGGGAGCCTACAATGAGCAGTTCTTC. The genes are TRBV9 and TRBJ2-1; 7 bases map to TRBD2. The CDR3 extends over 15 amino acids. The germline gives CDR1 SGDLS, CDR2 YYNGEE. The trim removed 3 bases at V and 2 bases at J, leaving 5 bases unmatched. The full variable domain, completed using reference TRBV9 and TRBJ2-1, is DSGVTQTPKHLITATGQRVTLRCSPRSGDLSVYWYQQSLDQGLQFLIQYYNGEERAKGNILERFSAQQFPDLHSELNLSSLELGDSALYFCASSEGGGAYNEQFFGPGTRLTVL.

The DNA of the CDR3 is TGTGCCAGCAGTGAAAGGCCCTACGAGCAGTACTTC. The encoded protein is CASSERPYEQYF. The chain joins TRBV2 to TRBJ2-7; D is ambiguous. In germline, CDR1 is SNHLY, CDR2 FYNNEI. Trimming left V 2 bases short and J 2 bases short, with 4 bases between. This CDR3 contains 12 residues.

The chain combines TRBV28 with TRBJ1-5, with 8 bases aligning to TRBD1. This CDR3 contains 15 residues. Per the germline V gene, CDR1 is MDHEN and CDR2 is SYDVKM. J was trimmed by 3 bases and V by 5 bases; bases with no gene match: 6. DNA for the CDR3: TGTGCCAGCAGTCGCCGGACAGGGAACAATCAGCCCCAGCATTTT. Protein product: CASSRRTGNNQPQHF.

This chain uses TRBV5-8 with TRBJ2-1, with 10 bases aligning to TRBD2. The CDR3 length is 17 residues. From germline, CDR1 is SGHTS and CDR2 YDEGEE. The J segment lost 4 bases and the V segment lost 0 bases, leaving 7 bases of the junction unmatched. The CDR3 DNA sequence: TGTGCCAGCAGCTTGGGACAGGGACTAGCGCGATACAATGAGCAGTTCTTC. It is translated as CASSLGQGLARYNEQFF. Full variable domain (missing parts from reference TRBV5-8 and TRBJ2-1): EAGVTQSPTHLIKTRGQQATLRCSPISGHTSVYWYQQALGLGLQFLLWYDEGEERNRGNFPPRFSGRQFPNYSSELNVNALELEDSALYLCASSLGQGLARYNEQFFGPGTRLTVL.

V is TRBV5-6 and J is TRBJ1-4; 9 nucleotides match TRBD1. The trim removed 4 bases at V and 7 bases at J, leaving 11 bases unmatched. There are 16 residues in the CDR3. Germline CDR1 reads SGHDT; CDR2 reads YYEEEE. CDR3 region: CASSLYRQGGREKLFF. The CDR3 nucleotides are TGTGCCAGCAGCCTCTACCGACAGGGGGGTCGTGAAAAACTGTTTTTT.

The gene calls are TRBV5-1 and TRBJ2-3; 10 nucleotides agree with TRBD2. The length of the CDR3 is 16 residues. V lost 7 bases, J lost 0 bases, and 8 bases stayed unmatched. Germline assignment: CDR1 SGHRS and CDR2 YFSETQ. Written as DNA, the CDR3 is TGCGCCAGCGATCAAGGACTAGCGGCTAGCACAGATACGCAGTATTTT. It translates to CASDQGLAASTDTQYF.

Worth noting for this clonotype: A read error may produce the germline difference seen at one junction end. The chain recombines TRBV7-2 with TRBJ2-3; 7 bases align to TRBD2. Germline V gene sequence: CDR1 SGHTA, CDR2 FQGNSA. The CDR3 loop spans 12 amino acids. The CDR3 protein is CASSSVSGSMDF. In DNA, the CDR3 is TGTGCCAGCAGCTCGGTTAGCGGGTCCATGGATTTT.

This clonotype was seen only a few times. The chain combines TRBV7-2 with TRBJ2-1; D uncertain. In germline, CDR1 is SGHTA, CDR2 FQGNSA. The CDR3 is 17 residues long. V was pared by 5 bases and J by 0 bases, with 17 bases between. CDR3 amino acids: CASSGMEAEISYNEQFF. The CDR3 DNA reads TGTGCCAGCAGCGGGATGGAAGCCGAAATCTCCTACAATGAGCAGTTCTTC.

This clonotype was seen ten or more times. The J gene is TRBJ2-1, the V gene TRBV20-1; 11 bases are a match to TRBD2. CDR1 is DFQATT and CDR2 is SNEGSKA in the germline V gene (reference sequence). This CDR3 has 13 amino acids. V lost 3 bases, J lost 7 bases, and 2 bases stayed unmatched. For the CDR3, the DNA is TGCAGTGCTAGTAGCGGGAGGGTTAATGAGCAGTTCTTC. It codes for CSASSGRVNEQFF.

This clonotype was seen a handful of times. This CDR3 is CSARGQGLSSEQYF. The CDR3, as DNA: TGCAGTGCTCGAGGACAGGGGCTGAGTTCCGAGCAGTACTTC. The chain links TRBV20-1 to TRBJ2-7; 9 bases fit TRBD1. CDR3 size: 14 residues. The V gene's germline CDR1 is DFQATT and CDR2 SNEGSKA (reference sequence). Losses at the gene ends were 5 bases for V and 6 bases for J; bases not matched to a gene: 11.

The chain employs TRBV5-1 and TRBJ2-1; 10 bases line up with TRBD2. The CDR3 is 15 amino acids. Germline V gene sequence: CDR1 SGHRS, CDR2 YFSETQ. With V trimmed by 4 bases and J by 7 bases, 8 bases remained unmatched. The CDR3 reads CASSQLAGSQNEQFF. For the CDR3, the DNA is TGCGCCAGCAGCCAACTAGCGGGGTCTCAGAATGAGCAGTTCTTC.

This clonotype was detected only a few times. V is TRBV5-1 and J is TRBJ1-6; no firm D call. The CDR3 loop spans 15 amino acids. Germline V CDR1 and CDR2: SGHRS, YFSETQ. Trimming took off 4 bases at V and 7 bases at J, with 15 bases between the two ends. This CDR3 reads CASSAGPHINSPLHF. The CDR3 nucleotides are TGCGCCAGCAGCGCAGGACCGCATATCAATTCACCCCTCCACTTT. The full variable domain, completed using reference TRBV5-1 and TRBJ1-6, is KAGVTQTPRYLIKTRGQQVTLSCSPISGHRSVSWYQQTPGQGLQFLFEYFSETQRNKGNFPGRFSGRQFSNSRSEMNVSTLELGDSALYLCASSAGPHINSPLHFGNGTRLTVT.

This clonotype appeared once. The chain carries TRBV7-2 and TRBJ1-2; 7 bases agree with TRBD1. The CDR3 loop spans 16 amino acids. J gave up 1 base and V 0 bases, and 5 bases lay outside the gene matches. The V gene's germline CDR1 is SGHTA and CDR2 FQGNSA. CDR3 in DNA: TGTGCCAGCAGCTTAGCGGGACAGCGATATAACTATGGCTACACCTTC. It specifies CASSLAGQRYNYGYTF.

This sequence joins TRBV12-3 or TRBV12-4 and TRBJ2-3; 7 bases agree with TRBD2. The CDR3 is made up of 14 amino acids. J was trimmed by 5 bases and V by 8 bases; bases with no gene match: 10. The CDR3 sequence: CASGLGGARDTQYF. The CDR3 DNA follows: TGTGCCAGCGGACTAGGAGGGGCCAGAGATACGCAGTATTTT.

This clonotype was seen more than once but under ten times. The chain carries TRBV5-1 and TRBJ2-1; 8 nucleotides align to TRBD2. The CDR3 loop spans 14 amino acids. CDR1 SGHRS and CDR2 YFSETQ come from the germline V gene. The V segment lost 6 bases and the J segment 6 bases; nucleotides outside the gene matches: 8. CDR3 coding DNA: TGCGCCAGCAAGGGAGCGGGAGCGGGCAATGAGCAGTTCTTC. This gives the protein CASKGAGAGNEQFF.

This clonotype was observed a handful of times. The CDR3 spells CASNVAGRSYNEQFF. The CDR3 DNA reads TGTGCCAGCAACGTAGCGGGAAGGTCCTACAATGAGCAGTTCTTC. This chain joins TRBV28 and TRBJ2-1, with 8 bases matching TRBD2. The germline V gene has CDR1 MDHEN and CDR2 SYDVKM. This CDR3 is built from 15 residues. The ends lost 7 bases at V and 1 base at J; junction bases unmatched: 6.

This chain's CDR3 is CASSSLAGAGELFF. CDR3 coding DNA: TGTGCCAGCAGCTCCCTAGCGGGAGCAGGGGAGCTGTTTTTT. This chain links TRBV7-2 with TRBJ2-2, with TRBD2 matching 10 bases. V lost 4 bases to trimming and J lost 8 bases; unmatched junction nucleotides: 4. Germline values: CDR1 SGHTA, CDR2 FQGNSA. The CDR3 is 14 amino acids. Drawing the rest from reference TRBV7-2 and TRBJ2-2, the complete variable domain is GAGVSQSPSNKVTEKGKDVELRCDPISGHTALYWYRQSLGQGLEFLIYFQGNSAPDKSGLPSDRFSAERTGGSVSTLTIQRTQQEDSAVYLCASSSLAGAGELFFGEGSRLTVL.